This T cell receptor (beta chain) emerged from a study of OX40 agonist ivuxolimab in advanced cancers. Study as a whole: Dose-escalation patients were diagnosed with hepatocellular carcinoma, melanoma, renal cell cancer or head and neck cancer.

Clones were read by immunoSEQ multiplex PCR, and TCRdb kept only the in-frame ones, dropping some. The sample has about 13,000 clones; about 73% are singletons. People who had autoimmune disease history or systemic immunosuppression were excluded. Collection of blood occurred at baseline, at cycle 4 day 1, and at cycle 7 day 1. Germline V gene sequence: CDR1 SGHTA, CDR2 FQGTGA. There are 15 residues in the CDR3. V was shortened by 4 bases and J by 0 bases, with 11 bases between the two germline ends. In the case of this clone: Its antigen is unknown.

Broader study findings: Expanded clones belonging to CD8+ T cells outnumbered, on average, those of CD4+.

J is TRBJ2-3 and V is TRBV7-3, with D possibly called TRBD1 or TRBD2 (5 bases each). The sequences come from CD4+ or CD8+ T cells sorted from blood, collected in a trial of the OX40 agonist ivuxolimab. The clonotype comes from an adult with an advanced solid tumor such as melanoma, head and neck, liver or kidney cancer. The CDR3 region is CASSSGSSSTDTQYF. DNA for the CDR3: TGTGCCAGCAGCTCAGGGAGTTCTAGCACAGATACGCAGTATTTT.